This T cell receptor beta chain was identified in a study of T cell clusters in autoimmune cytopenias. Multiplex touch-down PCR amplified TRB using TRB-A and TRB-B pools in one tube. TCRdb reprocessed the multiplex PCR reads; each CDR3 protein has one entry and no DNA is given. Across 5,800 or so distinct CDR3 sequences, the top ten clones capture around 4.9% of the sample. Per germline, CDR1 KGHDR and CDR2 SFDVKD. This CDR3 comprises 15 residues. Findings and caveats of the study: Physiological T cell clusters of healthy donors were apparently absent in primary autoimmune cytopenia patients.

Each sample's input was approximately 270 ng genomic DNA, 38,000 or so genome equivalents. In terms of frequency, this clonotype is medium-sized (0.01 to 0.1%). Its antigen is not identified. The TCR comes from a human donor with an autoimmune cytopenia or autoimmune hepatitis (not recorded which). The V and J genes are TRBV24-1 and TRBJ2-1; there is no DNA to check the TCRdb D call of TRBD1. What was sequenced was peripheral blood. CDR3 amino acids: CATSKGQFKGGEQFF.